These 14 T cell receptor beta chains originate from one sample sequenced in a study of early T cells in non-severe SARS-CoV-2 infection. TCRdb re-derived calls from the 5' RACE reads in MiXCR, one entry per CDR3 protein. Among tens of thousands of distinct CDR3 sequences listed, around 6.3% were seen once. The material sequenced was whole blood, taken at baseline. These receptors were collected from an adult who was a healthcare worker with PCR-confirmed SARS-CoV-2 infection or an uninfected control (not recorded which).

This clonotype was observed a handful of times. The chain recombines TRBV27 with TRBJ2-3, with TRBD2 matching 12 bases. V was clipped by 3 bases and J by 6 bases; unmatched bases: 7. This CDR3 contains 16 residues. Germline V gene data show CDR1 as MNHEY and CDR2 as SMNVEV (reference sequence). The CDR3 DNA reads as TGTGCCAGCAGTTTTAGACTAGCGGGGGCGCGGGATACGCAGTATTTT. It encodes CASSFRLAGARDTQYF.

There are many counts of this clonotype. The chain has TRBV19 and TRBJ2-3, with TRBD2 matching 9 bases. CDR3 length: 15 amino acids. Germline values: CDR1 LNHDA, CDR2 SQIVND (reference sequence). The junction had 3 bases not matched to a gene; V was cut back by 3 bases and J by 2 bases. CDR3 bases: TGTGCCAGTAGTATCTCTAGCGGGGCCACAGATACGCAGTATTTT. Protein sequence: CASSISSGATDTQYF.

This clonotype showed up just a few times. This chain connects TRBV5-8 to TRBJ2-3; D unresolved. The CDR3 has 12 amino acids. Trimming took 4 bases from V and 5 from J, leaving 8 bases between them. The germline V gene has CDR1 SGHTS and CDR2 YDEGEE. The CDR3: CASSPHQDTQYF. As DNA, the CDR3 is TGTGCCAGCAGCCCCCATCAAGATACGCAGTATTTT.

This clonotype was seen at least ten times. The CDR3 here is CASSQGNRAYNSPLHF. The CDR3 DNA follows: TGTGCCAGCAGCCAGGGAAACAGGGCCTATAATTCACCCCTCCACTTT. The rearrangement links TRBV4-2 to TRBJ1-6, with D tentatively TRBD1 (6 bases). The V end lost 3 bases, the J end lost 2 bases, and 11 bases lay between the germline ends. Germline V CDR1 and CDR2: LGHNA, YNFKEQ. The CDR3 loop spans 16 amino acids.

This clonotype was seen more than once but under ten times. This chain uses TRBV6-5 with TRBJ2-3; D gene ambiguous. This CDR3 has 12 residues. The germline V gene has CDR1 MNHEY and CDR2 SVGAGI. Trimming removed 4 bases from V and 11 bases from J, with 13 bases in between. The CDR3 protein is CASSSNSNRQYF. Here the CDR3 DNA reads TGTGCCAGCAGTTCGAACAGCAACAGGCAGTATTTT.

This clonotype has ten or more counts. The chain recombines TRBV20-1 with TRBJ2-2, with 8 nucleotides matching TRBD2. CDR3 length: 15 residues. The germline gives CDR1 DFQATT, CDR2 SNEGSKA (reference sequence). J lost 6 bases, V lost 5 bases, and 11 bases had no gene match. This CDR3 is CSALSGAGEPGELFF. The CDR3 region has the DNA TGCAGTGCTCTCTCGGGAGCGGGAGAGCCCGGGGAGCTGTTTTTT.

The rearrangement links TRBV11-2 to TRBJ2-3; 10 bases align to TRBD2. The CDR3 sequence is 18 residues long. Looked up from germline, CDR1 is SGHAT and CDR2 is FQNNGV. With 3 bases clipped from V and 2 bases from J, the junction kept 11 bases outside the gene matches. The CDR3 DNA sequence: TGTGCCAGCAGCTTCTTACGACAGCGGGGGGGATTCACAGATACGCAGTATTTT. It is translated as CASSFLRQRGGFTDTQYF.

This clonotype came up many times. The CDR3 DNA is TGTGCCAGCAGCCCCTCAAAGGCGACAGCTACTAATGAAAAACTGTTTTTT. Encoded protein: CASSPSKATATNEKLFF. The V and J genes are TRBV6-2 or TRBV6-3 and TRBJ1-4, with a tentative D call TRBD1 (5 bases). The V end was cut by 6 bases, the J end by 2 bases, with 19 bases between. The CDR3 has 17 amino acids. CDR1 and CDR2 (germline): MNHEY, SVGEGT.

The sample holds many counts of this clonotype. This chain connects TRBV25-1 to TRBJ2-1; D possibly corresponds to TRBD2 (7 bases). Germline V gene lookup returns CDR1 MGHDK and CDR2 SYGVNS. This CDR3 has 16 residues. V was cut by 3 bases and J by 10 bases, with 22 bases left in between. In nucleotides, the CDR3 is TGTGCCAGCAGTGATGCTCCCGCCTGGGGGCGGGGGGAGCAGTTCTTC. Its translation: CASSDAPAWGRGEQFF.

This clonotype showed up just a few times. The chain employs TRBV7-2 and TRBJ2-1; 7 nucleotides agree with TRBD1. CDR3 length: 15 residues. The germline V gene encodes CDR1 SGHTA and CDR2 FQGNSA. V lost 5 bases, J lost 5 bases, and 9 bases stayed unmatched. CDR3 residues: CASSVYRDRDNEQFF. The CDR3 DNA sequence: TGTGCCAGCAGCGTGTACCGGGACAGAGACAATGAGCAGTTCTTC. Based on the CDR3 plus reference TRBV7-2 and TRBJ2-1, the full variable domain is GAGVSQSPSNKVTEKGKDVELRCDPISGHTALYWYRQSLGQGLEFLIYFQGNSAPDKSGLPSDRFSAERTGGSVSTLTIQRTQQEDSAVYLCASSVYRDRDNEQFFGPGTRLTVL.

This clonotype was counted a few times. J is TRBJ2-1 and V is TRBV20-1; 7 bases agree with TRBD1. The CDR3 consists of 13 residues. The V gene end was trimmed by 5 bases and the J gene end by 9 bases; junction bases not matched to a gene: 10. Germline CDR1 reads DFQATT; CDR2 reads SNEGSKA (reference sequence). Here the CDR3 DNA reads TGCAGTGCTCCCCAACAGGGGCCGGGTGAGCAGTTCTTC. It translates to CSAPQQGPGEQFF.

The chain combines TRBV2 with TRBJ1-5; D not resolved. Germline CDR1 and CDR2: SNHLY and FYNNEI. This CDR3 is 13 amino acids long. The V end lost 7 bases, the J end lost 0 bases, and 7 bases lay between the germline ends. CDR3 coding DNA: TGTGCCAGCACGGCAGGTAGCAATCAGCCCCAGCATTTT. Amino acid sequence: CASTAGSNQPQHF. The variable domain in full, completed from reference TRBV2 and TRBJ1-5, reads EPEVTQTPSHQVTQMGQEVILRCVPISNHLYFYWYRQILGQKVEFLVSFYNNEISEKSEIFDDQFSVERPDGSNFTLKIRSTKLEDSAMYFCASTAGSNQPQHFGDGTRLSIL.

This clonotype was found many times. This sequence joins TRBV5-4 and TRBJ2-5; D may be TRBD2 (6 bases). The CDR3 extends over 13 amino acids. Per the germline V gene, CDR1 is SGHNT and CDR2 is YYREEE (reference sequence). The V end was cut by 5 bases, the J end by 5 bases, with 13 bases between. The CDR3 loop reads CASSPGGRETQYF. The CDR3 DNA sequence: TGTGCCAGCAGTCCCGGGGGAAGGGAGACCCAGTACTTC.

The sample holds a few counts of this clonotype. The gene calls are TRBV14 and TRBJ2-3; no clear D gene. Trimming removed 4 bases at V and 3 bases at J, with 8 bases between. The CDR3 length is 13 residues. Germline CDR1 reads SGHDN; CDR2 reads FVKESK. CDR3 region: CASSRRQTDTQYF. The CDR3 DNA sequence: TGTGCCAGCAGCCGACGGCAAACAGATACGCAGTATTTT.